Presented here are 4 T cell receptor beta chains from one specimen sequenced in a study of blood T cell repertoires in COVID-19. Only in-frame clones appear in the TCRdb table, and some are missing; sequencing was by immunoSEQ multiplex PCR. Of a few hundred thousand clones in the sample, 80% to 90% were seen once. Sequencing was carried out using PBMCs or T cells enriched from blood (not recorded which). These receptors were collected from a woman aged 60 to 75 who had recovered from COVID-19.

CDR3 protein: CATSVGQGNEQYF. The CDR3, as DNA: TGTGCCACCAGTGTGGGACAGGGGAACGAGCAGTACTTC. The chain has TRBV24-1 and TRBJ2-7, with 10 bases matching TRBD1. Trimming took 5 bases from V and 5 from J; bases not matched to a gene: 2. This CDR3 region has 13 residues. Germline V gives CDR1 KGHDR, CDR2 SFDVKD.

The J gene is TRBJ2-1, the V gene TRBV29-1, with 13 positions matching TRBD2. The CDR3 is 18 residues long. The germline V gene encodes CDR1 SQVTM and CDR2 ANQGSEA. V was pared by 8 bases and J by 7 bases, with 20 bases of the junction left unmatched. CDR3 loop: CSIPPGLAGLTDGNEQFF. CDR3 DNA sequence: TGCAGCATACCTCCGGGACTAGCGGGACTTACTGATGGGAATGAGCAGTTCTTC.

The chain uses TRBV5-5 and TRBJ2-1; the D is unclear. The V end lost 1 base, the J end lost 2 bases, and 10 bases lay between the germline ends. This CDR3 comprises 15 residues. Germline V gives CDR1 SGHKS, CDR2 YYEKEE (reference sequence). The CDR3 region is CASSLSTFPYNEQFF. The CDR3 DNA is TGTGCCAGCAGCTTGTCGACTTTCCCCTACAATGAGCAGTTCTTC.

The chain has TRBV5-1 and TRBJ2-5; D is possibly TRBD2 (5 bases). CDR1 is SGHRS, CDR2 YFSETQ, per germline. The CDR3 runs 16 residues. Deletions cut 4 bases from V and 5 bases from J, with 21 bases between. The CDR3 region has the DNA TGCGCCAGCAGCCCCTCCGTGTCCGGGATTGGGGAGACCCAGTACTTC. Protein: CASSPSVSGIGETQYF. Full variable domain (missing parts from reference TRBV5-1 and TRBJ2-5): KAGVTQTPRYLIKTRGQQVTLSCSPISGHRSVSWYQQTPGQGLQFLFEYFSETQRNKGNFPGRFSGRQFSNSRSEMNVSTLELGDSALYLCASSPSVSGIGETQYFGPGTRLLVL.